These 32 T cell receptor beta chains originate from one sample sequenced in a study of metastatic and nonmetastatic thyroid tumors. Via MiXCR, TCRdb re-called the PCR reads. The sample consists of about 40,000 clones, around 16% of them appearing once. Not a single patient had been given any form of treatment at any point before undergoing thyroid surgery. The sequenced sample consisted of blood. These TCRs come from a female donor with papillary thyroid cancer or a benign thyroid nodule (not recorded which). Some clones in this sample may be carry-over from other donors' samples.

The chain combines TRBV12-3 or TRBV12-4 with TRBJ1-2; a weak D match, TRBD1 (5 bases). The V end lost 3 bases, the J end lost 6 bases, and 8 bases lay between the germline ends. The CDR3 spans 12 residues. The CDR3 spells CASSFGGNGYTF. The DNA of the CDR3 is TGTGCCAGCAGTTTTGGGGGGAATGGCTACACCTTC.

The chain uses TRBV2 and TRBJ2-3; TRBD2 matches 11 bases. Germline trimming cut 5 bases from V and 2 bases from J; bases unmatched to any gene: 15. The CDR3 is 19 amino acids. In germline, CDR1 is SNHLY, CDR2 FYNNEI. The CDR3 spells CASSKRGLAGTPLTDTQYF. The CDR3 DNA reads TGTGCCAGCAGTAAACGTGGACTAGCGGGTACCCCCCTCACAGATACGCAGTATTTT. Looking up the rest from reference TRBV2 and TRBJ2-3 gives the full variable domain: EPEVTQTPSHQVTQMGQEVILRCVPISNHLYFYWYRQILGQKVEFLVSFYNNEISEKSEIFDDQFSVERPDGSNFTLKIRSTKLEDSAMYFCASSKRGLAGTPLTDTQYFGPGTRLTVL.

By share of the sample, this clone is medium-sized. J is TRBJ1-2 and V is TRBV6-1; 7 bases fit TRBD1. The CDR3 spans 13 residues. V was clipped by 5 bases and J by 7 bases; unmatched bases: 7. Germline CDR1 is MNHNS and CDR2 is SASEGT. Here the CDR3 DNA reads TGTGCCAGCAGTCAGGGGGGGGCGAGTGGCTACACCTTC. Translation: CASSQGGASGYTF.

Ten or more counts support this clone. The V and J genes are TRBV4-2 and TRBJ2-2; 9 bases map to TRBD1. The CDR3 covers 18 residues. CDR1 LGHNA and CDR2 YNFKEQ come from the germline V gene. Losses at the gene ends were 2 bases for V and 2 bases for J; bases not matched to a gene: 9. The CDR3 here is CASSQKIRDRANTGELFF. The CDR3 bases are TGTGCCAGCAGCCAAAAAATAAGGGACAGGGCTAACACCGGGGAGCTGTTTTTT.

In its sample, this clone was seen many times. The J gene is TRBJ1-1, the V gene TRBV19; D is perhaps TRBD1 (5 bases). The CDR3 spans 12 residues. Trimming removed 11 bases from V and 4 bases from J, with 14 bases in between. CDR1 is LNHDA, CDR2 SQIVND, per germline (reference sequence). CDR3 DNA: TGTGCCTCCCGGGACGGTGTCACTGAAGCTTTCTTT. It is translated as CASRDGVTEAFF. Supplemented by reference TRBV19 and TRBJ1-1, the full variable domain reads DGGITQSPKYLFRKEGQNVTLSCEQNLNHDAMYWYRQDPGQGLRLIYYSQIVNDFQKGDIAEGYSVSREKKESFPLTVTSAQKNPTAFYLCASRDGVTEAFFGQGTRLTVV.

This clone was recorded at least ten times. Other nucleotide sequences from this sample produce the same CDR3. This chain joins TRBV2 and TRBJ2-7, with TRBD2 matching over 13 bases. Germline CDR1 and CDR2: SNHLY and FYNNEI. The CDR3 is 16 amino acids. The ends lost 10 bases at V and 0 bases at J; junction bases unmatched: 9. The CDR3 reads CANTGTSGKSSYEQYF. The CDR3 coding sequence is TGTGCCAACACCGGGACTAGCGGGAAGAGCTCCTACGAGCAGTACTTC. The full variable domain, with the rest looked up from reference TRBV2 and TRBJ2-7, is EPEVTQTPSHQVTQMGQEVILRCVPISNHLYFYWYRQILGQKVEFLVSFYNNEISEKSEIFDDQFSVERPDGSNFTLKIRSTKLEDSAMYFCANTGTSGKSSYEQYFGPGTRLTVT.

J is TRBJ1-2 and V is TRBV9; possibly TRBD1 for D (5 bases). The CDR3 spans 15 residues. Germline lookup yields CDR1 SGDLS and CDR2 YYNGEE. V was trimmed by 0 bases and J by 9 bases, leaving 18 bases between them. The CDR3 here is CASSVALGQAPRYTF. CDR3 DNA sequence: TGTGCCAGCAGCGTAGCTTTGGGGCAGGCCCCTCGCTACACCTTC.

There are a few counts of this clone. A read error is possible here, since a much larger clone lies one base away. The chain carries TRBV7-9 and TRBJ2-5, with D perhaps matching TRBD1 (6 bases). The CDR3 is 15 amino acids. V was shortened by 1 base and J by 1 base, with 10 bases between the two germline ends. CDR1 SEHNR and CDR2 FQNEAQ come from the germline V gene (reference sequence). The CDR3 nucleotides are TGTGCCAGCAGCTTAGAAGCAGGGGCCCAAGAGACCCAGTACTTC. Amino acids: CASSLEAGAQETQYF.

This clone has ten or more counts. The chain carries TRBV20-1 and TRBJ2-5; TRBD2 matches at 8 bases. The germline V gene has CDR1 DFQATT and CDR2 SNEGSKA (reference sequence). The junction had 4 bases not matched to a gene; V was cut back by 5 bases and J by 11 bases. The CDR3 is 10 residues long. The CDR3 DNA reads as TGCAGTGCTGCGGCTAGCGGGCAGTACTTC. This sequence encodes CSAAASGQYF.

V gene TRBV27 combines with J gene TRBJ1-1; TRBD1 matches at 9 bases. Germline V gene data show CDR1 as MNHEY and CDR2 as SMNVEV (reference sequence). The CDR3 has 14 residues. V lost 7 bases to trimming and J lost 5 bases; unmatched junction nucleotides: 8. CDR3 residues: CASKRQGEVTEAFF. The CDR3 bases are TGTGCCAGCAAGCGACAGGGGGAGGTTACTGAAGCTTTCTTT.

This clone was detected many times. The rearrangement joins TRBV11-2 to TRBJ1-2; D is perhaps TRBD1 (6 bases). The CDR3 extends over 14 amino acids. Trimming cost V 5 bases and J 4 bases, with 14 bases left between them. Per the germline V gene, CDR1 is SGHAT and CDR2 is FQNNGV. CDR3 DNA sequence: TGTGCCAGCAGCAAAGGGGGGGCCCTCTATGGCTACACCTTC. It codes for CASSKGGALYGYTF. Full variable domain (remainder filled in from reference TRBV11-2 and TRBJ1-2): EAGVAQSPRYKIIEKRQSVAFWCNPISGHATLYWYQQILGQGPKLLIQFQNNGVVDDSQLPKDRFSAERLKGVDSTLKIQPAKLEDSAVYLCASSKGGALYGYTFGSGTRLTVV.

As concerns this clone: A clone one base away is much larger, so this may be a read error. The V gene is TRBV5-4, the J gene TRBJ2-1; D possibly corresponds to TRBD1 (5 bases). Looked up from germline, CDR1 is SGHNT and CDR2 is YYREEE (reference sequence). This CDR3 is 13 amino acids long. The CDR3, as DNA: TGTGACAGCAGCTTGGCTTTAGGGGATGAGCAGTTCTTC. Its translation: CDSSLALGDEQFF.

This clone is medium-sized within its sample. This rearrangement joins TRBV4-1 to TRBJ2-1, with no clear D. CDR3 length: 14 residues. Germline CDR1 reads MGHRA; CDR2 reads YSYEKL. Trimming stripped 8 bases from V and 5 bases from J, with 16 bases between. DNA for the CDR3: TGCGCCAGCGCATCACAAATGTTTAACAATGAGCAGTTCTTC. Translating it yields CASASQMFNNEQFF.

This chain joins TRBV18 and TRBJ1-5; D might be TRBD1 (5 bases). The germline gives CDR1 KGHSH, CDR2 LQKENI. The CDR3 has 14 residues. V lost 6 bases and J lost 8, with 17 bases in between. CDR3 nucleotides: TGTGCCAGCTCCCCTGGGGGGGGAAGAGAGCCCCAGCATTTT. Protein product: CASSPGGGREPQHF.

This chain links TRBV5-1 with TRBJ2-1; perhaps D is TRBD1 or TRBD2 (5 bases each). Germline V gives CDR1 SGHRS, CDR2 YFSETQ. The CDR3 runs to 14 residues. The V end lost 7 bases, the J end lost 1 base, and 12 bases lay between the germline ends. The CDR3 sequence: CASALGESYNEQFF. Here the CDR3 DNA reads TGCGCCAGCGCACTAGGGGAGTCCTACAATGAGCAGTTCTTC.

This clone was seen at least ten times. This chain uses TRBV28 with TRBJ2-1; D is unclear. Germline V gene data show CDR1 as MDHEN and CDR2 as SYDVKM. This CDR3 spans 14 amino acids. Trimming left V 6 bases short and J 1 base short, with 10 bases between. For the CDR3, the DNA is TGTGCCAGCAGCTATATCCAGTCCTACAATGAGCAGTTCTTC. It specifies CASSYIQSYNEQFF.

The V gene is TRBV6-1, the J gene TRBJ1-5; no reliable D call. From germline, CDR1 is MNHNS and CDR2 SASEGT. The CDR3 is made up of 15 amino acids. V was shortened by 10 bases and J by 1 base, with 17 bases between the two germline ends. CDR3 in amino acids: CATEGGPYSNQPQHF. The CDR3 coding sequence is TGTGCCACCGAGGGAGGGCCTTACAGCAATCAGCCCCAGCATTTT.

This clone was picked up many times. J is TRBJ2-1 and V is TRBV6-2 or TRBV6-3; unclear D gene. The CDR3 has 13 amino acids. V lost 2 bases and J 4 bases, leaving 6 bases between the germline ends. Germline V CDR1 and CDR2: MNHEY, SVGEGT. This chain's CDR3 is CASSYREYNEQFF. CDR3 nucleotides: TGTGCCAGCAGTTACAGGGAATACAATGAGCAGTTCTTC.

This clone was counted between two and nine times. This CDR3 is missing its conserved last phenylalanine or tryptophan, likely due to a read error. The DNA is omitted, as the CDR3 cannot be located on it reliably, and the CDR3 follows TCRdb's listing. The gene calls are TRBV7-3 and TRBJ2-6; whether TRBD2, the table's D call, matches the DNA was not checked. Termini included, the CDR3 measures 8 amino acids. Per germline, CDR1 SGHTA and CDR2 FQGTGA. The CDR3 spells CASSRTSG.

This clone was detected a few times. The chain uses TRBV6-1 and TRBJ1-1; no clear D. The CDR3 is 13 amino acids. Germline CDR1 is MNHNS and CDR2 is SASEGT. Here the CDR3 reads CAGSPERGTEAFF. CDR3 DNA sequence: TGTGCTGGCAGCCCCGAACGGGGAACTGAAGCTTTCTTT.

In this sample, this clone turned up many times. The rearrangement joins TRBV2 to TRBJ1-2, with 8 positions matching TRBD1. Per germline, CDR1 SNHLY and CDR2 FYNNEI. The V and J ends lost 6 bases and 4 bases, in that order; junction bases with no gene match: 4. The CDR3 length is 13 residues. CDR3 DNA sequence: TGTGCCAGCAGAGGACAGGGAGTCTATGGCTACACCTTC. This translates into CASRGQGVYGYTF.

This clone was detected many times. The chain joins TRBV19 to TRBJ1-1; D gene ambiguous. CDR3 length: 11 amino acids. The germline CDR1 and CDR2 sequences are LNHDA and SQIVND (reference sequence). Trimming left V 5 bases short and J 10 bases short, with 11 bases between. CDR3 sequence (DNA): TGTGCCAGTAGTCTCGGTTGGGGAGCTTTCTTT. Protein sequence: CASSLGWGAFF.

This clone was observed many times. J is TRBJ2-1 and V is TRBV11-1, with 9 nucleotides matching TRBD1. With V trimmed by 5 bases and J by 1 base, 3 bases remained unmatched. This CDR3 comprises 15 residues. Germline values: CDR1 SGHAT, CDR2 FQDESV (reference sequence). The CDR3 loop reads CASSLDRGSYNEQFF. CDR3 bases: TGTGCCAGCAGCCTAGACAGGGGGTCCTACAATGAGCAGTTCTTC. Looking up the rest from reference TRBV11-1 and TRBJ2-1 gives the full variable domain: EAEVAQSPRYKITEKSQAVAFWCDPISGHATLYWYRQILGQGPELLVQFQDESVVDDSQLPKDRFSAERLKGVDSTLKIQPAELGDSAMYLCASSLDRGSYNEQFFGPGTRLTVL.

In its sample, this clone was seen many times. This chain connects TRBV11-1 to TRBJ1-3; a weak D match, TRBD1 (5 bases). Per the germline V gene, CDR1 is SGHAT and CDR2 is FQDESV (reference sequence). CDR3 length equals 15 residues. V gave up 4 bases and J gave up 8 bases, with 18 bases separating them. This chain's CDR3 is CASSYGPNRQDTIYF. The CDR3 nucleotides are TGTGCCAGCAGCTACGGGCCGAACAGGCAGGACACCATATATTTT.

There are many counts of this clone. This chain joins TRBV11-2 and TRBJ2-7; D possibly corresponds to TRBD1 (6 bases). This CDR3 has 14 amino acids. Germline loops: CDR1 SGHAT, CDR2 FQNNGV. The ends were cut back, 4 bases at V and 2 bases at J, with 12 bases in the middle. The CDR3 loop is CASSSQGDTYEQYF. CDR3 DNA: TGTGCCAGCAGCTCACAGGGAGATACCTACGAGCAGTACTTC.

This clone was observed at least ten times. The chain has TRBV9 and TRBJ2-2; 9 nucleotides match TRBD2. The CDR3 loop spans 16 amino acids. Germline-derived CDR1 and CDR2 are SGDLS and YYNGEE. Trimming at V came to 7 bases and at J to 6 bases, leaving 13 bases not matched to a gene. The CDR3 coding sequence is TGTGCCAGCGCCACCGGGGGCGGGAGGGCCGCCGGGGAGCTGTTTTTT. Translated, it gives CASATGGGRAAGELFF.

As to this clone: It may be a read error: a sequence one base away is much more abundant. This chain uses TRBV9 with TRBJ2-1; a weak D match, TRBD1 (5 bases). V dropped 2 bases and J dropped 0 bases, with 15 bases sitting between them. The CDR3 loop spans 17 amino acids. CDR1 and CDR2 (germline): SGDLS, YYNGEE. CDR3 in DNA: TGTGCCAGCAGCGTGGCAGGGCCGGGCCTCTCCTACAATGAGCAGTTCTTC. Its translation is CASSVAGPGLSYNEQFF.

This clone occurred many times. V gene TRBV28 combines with J gene TRBJ1-5, with D possibly being TRBD1 (6 bases). The CDR3 is made up of 15 amino acids. The germline CDR1 and CDR2 sequences are MDHEN and SYDVKM. Trimming took 6 bases from V and 4 from J, leaving 16 bases between them. The CDR3 loop reads CASRRRTVPNQPQHF. In DNA, the CDR3 is TGTGCCAGCAGGAGGAGGACAGTACCTAATCAGCCCCAGCATTTT.

The table lists this clone with a few counts. A junction end diverges from the germline sequence, so it may reflect a read error. The rearrangement joins TRBV2 to TRBJ2-7; D remains ambiguous. This CDR3 is built from 13 residues. The germline gives CDR1 SNHLY, CDR2 FYNNEI. CDR3 DNA: TGTGCCAGCAGTGGGGTTGGCGGCTACGAGCAGTACTTT. This gives the protein CASSGVGGYEQYF.

V usage is TRBV27 and J usage is TRBJ2-3, with unresolved D. The V gene lost 2 bases and the J gene lost 2 bases, with 14 bases spanning the gap. From germline, CDR1 is MNHEY and CDR2 SMNVEV (reference sequence). The CDR3 sequence is 16 residues long. The CDR3 spells CASSLMAISNTDTQYF. As DNA, the CDR3 is TGTGCCAGCAGTTTAATGGCAATCTCTAACACAGATACGCAGTATTTT.

This clone is medium-sized in the sample. CDR3 sequence (DNA): TGTGCCAGCTCACCACCTGGGGGAGGACCCCTCCACTTT. Its protein is CASSPPGGGPLHF. The rearrangement uses TRBV18 and TRBJ1-6; the D gene is possibly TRBD1 (5 bases). Germline V lookup: CDR1 KGHSH, CDR2 LQKENI. V was shortened by 0 bases and J by 12 bases, with 9 bases between the two germline ends. This CDR3 comprises 13 residues.

The V and J genes are TRBV7-9 and TRBJ2-1; possibly TRBD2 for D (5 bases). The CDR3 totals 14 residues. V shed 11 bases and J shed 9 bases, with 23 bases lying between them. CDR1 is SEHNR, CDR2 FQNEAQ, per germline (reference sequence). The CDR3 region is CAVHGKATKIEQFF. The CDR3 bases are TGTGCCGTCCACGGGAAAGCCACTAAAATTGAGCAGTTCTTC.